The 28 T cell receptor beta chains given below trace back to one sample, sequenced in a study of blood T cell repertoires in COVID-19 (dated by TCRdb to about 2020). Library method: the immunoSEQ multiplex PCR assay. TCRdb holds this immuneACCESS table with in-frame rearrangements only. Some clones are missing; in checked studies, unresolved V genes explain under half, and the rest has no known cause. The sample table shows some 150,000 clones, and around 86% are seen once. The ten largest clones add up to about 4.3% of the sample. Sequenced sample: peripheral blood. These receptors all stem from an elderly woman with acute or convalescent COVID-19.

J is TRBJ2-7 and V is TRBV3-1 (or the pseudogene TRBV3-2); D call uncertain. V shed 4 bases and J shed 5 bases, with 12 bases lying between them. The CDR3 has 13 residues. Germline V gene data show CDR1 as LGHDT and CDR2 as YNNKEL (reference sequence). The CDR3 DNA follows: TGTGCCAGCAGCCGACTCGCTCGACACGAGCAGTACTTC. It is translated as CASSRLARHEQYF.

CDR3 sequence: CASSPAGGNYGYTF. The CDR3 DNA is TGTGCCAGCAGCCCAGCGGGCGGCAACTATGGCTACACCTTC. The rearrangement uses TRBV7-9 and TRBJ1-2; D not certain. V lost 5 bases, J lost 2 bases, and 12 bases lay in between. The CDR3 is 14 amino acids. CDR1 is SEHNR, CDR2 FQNEAQ, per germline (reference sequence).

The V and J genes are TRBV19 and TRBJ1-4, with D tentatively TRBD1 (5 bases). Germline V lookup: CDR1 LNHDA, CDR2 SQIVND (reference sequence). V lost 6 bases, J lost 1 base, and 12 bases lay in between. CDR3 length: 15 residues. The CDR3 spells CASSDIGETNEKLFF. The CDR3 coding sequence is TGTGCCAGTAGCGACATAGGGGAAACTAATGAAAAACTGTTTTTT.

There are a few counts of this clone. The J gene is TRBJ2-3, the V gene TRBV19, with 8 bases matching TRBD2. The V gene's germline CDR1 is LNHDA and CDR2 SQIVND (reference sequence). This CDR3 spans 15 amino acids. V shed 3 bases and J 2 bases; nucleotides not matched to a gene: 4. The CDR3 DNA is TGTGCCAGTAGTATCGAAGCGGGAGACACAGATACGCAGTATTTT. It yields the protein CASSIEAGDTDTQYF.

The chain carries TRBV7-2 and TRBJ2-7; the D is unclear. The V gene lost 1 base and the J gene lost 3 bases, with 16 bases spanning the gap. The CDR3 spans 16 residues. Germline assignment: CDR1 SGHTA and CDR2 FQGNSA. The CDR3 DNA follows: TGTGCCAGCAGCTTAGTTTTATCCACTTCCCACTACGAGCAGTACTTC. Translated: CASSLVLSTSHYEQYF.

V and J are TRBV9 and TRBJ2-2, with 7 positions matching TRBD1. J gave up 4 bases and V 1 base, and 4 bases lay outside the gene matches. Germline values: CDR1 SGDLS, CDR2 YYNGEE. The CDR3 consists of 15 residues. Here the CDR3 reads CASSVLTGFTGELFF. For the CDR3, the DNA is TGTGCCAGCAGCGTACTGACAGGGTTCACCGGGGAGCTGTTTTTT.

The J gene is TRBJ2-5, the V gene TRBV18, with a possible D match to TRBD1 (6 bases). The V gene lost 3 bases and the J gene lost 2 bases, with 10 bases spanning the gap. The CDR3 is 14 residues long. Germline assignment: CDR1 KGHSH and CDR2 LQKENI. CDR3 DNA sequence: TGTGCCAGCTCACCGGGGGCACTTCAAGAGACCCAGTACTTC. Amino acids: CASSPGALQETQYF. Based on the CDR3 plus reference TRBV18 and TRBJ2-5, the full variable domain is NAGVMQNPRHLVRRRGQEARLRCSPMKGHSHVYWYRQLPEEGLKFMVYLQKENIIDESGMPKERFSAEFPKEGPSILRIQQVVRGDSAAYFCASSPGALQETQYFGPGTRLLVL.

The chain links TRBV28 to TRBJ2-3; 7 bases are shared with TRBD2. The germline CDR1 and CDR2 sequences are MDHEN and SYDVKM. The J segment lost 2 bases and the V segment lost 3 bases, leaving 11 bases of the junction unmatched. The CDR3 has 17 amino acids. In DNA, the CDR3 is TGTGCCAGCAGTTTGCAAAAAGCGGGGATAAACACAGATACGCAGTATTTT. Translated, it gives CASSLQKAGINTDTQYF.

The rearrangement uses TRBV20-1 and TRBJ1-1, with TRBD1 as a possible D gene (6 bases). The CDR3 loop spans 11 amino acids. Deletions cut 5 bases from V and 11 bases from J, with 15 bases between. Germline V gene lookup returns CDR1 DFQATT and CDR2 SNEGSKA (reference sequence). The CDR3 DNA is TGCAGTGCTGCAGGGGAACGAGTCGCTTTCTTT. Its protein is CSAAGERVAFF.

This chain joins TRBV5-4 and TRBJ2-1, with D maybe TRBD1 (5 bases). Germline V lookup: CDR1 SGHNT, CDR2 YYREEE (reference sequence). Trimming took off 4 bases at V and 9 bases at J, with 17 bases between the two ends. The CDR3 extends over 14 amino acids. For the CDR3, the DNA is TGTGCCAGCAGCACAGGCAGACAGAATTTTGAGCAGTTCTTC. It translates to CASSTGRQNFEQFF.

The chain joins TRBV5-3 to TRBJ1-5; TRBD1 might be the D (6 bases). TRBV5-3 is an ORF for which the function is uncertain. Deletions cut 1 base from V and 2 bases from J, with 13 bases between. The CDR3 spans 16 residues. Here the CDR3 reads CARSLSGAGGNQPQHF. As DNA, the CDR3 is TGTGCCAGAAGCTTGTCAGGGGCAGGGGGCAATCAGCCCCAGCATTTT.

The chain couples TRBV12-3 or TRBV12-4 to TRBJ2-7; possible D gene TRBD1, 5 bases. The CDR3 sequence is 13 residues long. The ends were cut back, 2 bases at V and 7 bases at J, with 12 bases in the middle. The DNA for the CDR3 is TGTGCCAGCAGTTTACAGGGCCTGGGGGAGCAGTACTTC. It codes for CASSLQGLGEQYF.

The chain carries TRBV6-5 and TRBJ2-5; 7 bases are shared with TRBD2. The CDR3 has 13 residues. Germline CDR1 reads MNHEY; CDR2 reads SVGAGI. V was pared by 5 bases and J by 5 bases, with 5 bases of the junction left unmatched. CDR3 amino acids: CASSHQRDETQYF. The CDR3 DNA sequence: TGTGCCAGCAGTCACCAGCGGGATGAGACCCAGTACTTC.

The genes are TRBV7-9 and TRBJ2-1, with D tentatively TRBD2 (5 bases). V gave up 4 bases and J gave up 7 bases, with 20 bases separating them. Germline CDR1 is SEHNR and CDR2 is FQNEAQ (reference sequence). The length of the CDR3 is 16 residues. The CDR3 sequence: CASSSSRGSSNNEQFF. Here the CDR3 DNA reads TGTGCCAGCAGCTCCAGCCGTGGGAGCTCAAATAATGAGCAGTTCTTC.

The count of this clone is one. The CDR3 region has the DNA TGTGCCAGCAGTGAAGCTGGACAGGGCTCCTCGGAAAAACTGTTTTTT. Protein product: CASSEAGQGSSEKLFF. The V call is TRBV2, the J call TRBJ1-4; 8 nucleotides match TRBD1. CDR1 and CDR2 (germline): SNHLY, FYNNEI. The CDR3 runs to 16 residues. J gave up 8 bases and V 0 bases, and 8 bases lay outside the gene matches.

The chain links TRBV7-9 to TRBJ1-2; no definite D call. The V gene lost 3 bases and the J gene lost 0 bases, with 11 bases spanning the gap. The germline CDR1 and CDR2 sequences are SEHNR and FQNEAQ (reference sequence). The CDR3 loop spans 15 amino acids. The CDR3 coding sequence is TGTGCCAGCAGCTTCACAGTGGTCCCTAACTATGGCTACACCTTC. This translates into CASSFTVVPNYGYTF.

This chain joins TRBV5-6 and TRBJ1-2; no clear D gene. In germline, CDR1 is SGHDT, CDR2 YYEEEE. This CDR3 has 12 residues. V dropped 0 bases and J dropped 4 bases, with 4 bases sitting between them. As DNA, the CDR3 is TGTGCCAGCAGCTTGGCCGGCTATGGCTACACCTTC. Amino acid sequence: CASSLAGYGYTF. The full variable domain, in which reference TRBV5-6 and TRBJ1-2 provide the parts outside the CDR3, is DAGVTQSPTHLIKTRGQQVTLRCSPKSGHDTVSWYQQALGQGPQFIFQYYEEEERQRGNFPDRFSGHQFPNYSSELNVNALLLGDSALYLCASSLAGYGYTFGSGTRLTVV.

The gene calls are TRBV5-1 and TRBJ2-7, with D perhaps TRBD2 (5 bases). Trimming removed 6 bases from V and 3 bases from J, with 13 bases in between. The CDR3 spans 13 residues. Looked up from germline, CDR1 is SGHRS and CDR2 is YFSETQ. The CDR3 here is CASTPGDGYEQYF. The CDR3 coding sequence is TGCGCCAGCACCCCCGGGGATGGCTACGAGCAGTACTTC.

The V and J genes are TRBV11-2 and TRBJ2-7; D is unclear. The CDR3 is 14 amino acids. Trimming left V 2 bases short and J 0 bases short, with 8 bases between. The germline V gene encodes CDR1 SGHAT and CDR2 FQNNGV. The CDR3 region is CASSLNPSSYEQYF. The DNA for the CDR3 is TGTGCCAGCAGCTTAAACCCTAGCTCCTACGAGCAGTACTTC.

V and J are TRBV28 and TRBJ1-3, with a weak D call TRBD1 (5 bases). The V end lost 5 bases, the J end lost 0 bases, and 14 bases lay between the germline ends. From germline, CDR1 is MDHEN and CDR2 SYDVKM. The length of the CDR3 is 16 residues. The CDR3 sequence: CASSTLTDPSGNTIYF. CDR3 nucleotides: TGTGCCAGCAGTACCTTGACAGACCCCTCTGGAAACACCATATATTTT.

CDR3 loop: CSASDGDYGNTIYF. As DNA, the CDR3 is TGCAGTGCTAGTGACGGGGATTATGGAAACACCATATATTTT. V usage is TRBV20-1 and J usage is TRBJ1-3; D unresolved. The germline gives CDR1 DFQATT, CDR2 SNEGSKA (reference sequence). The CDR3 length is 14 residues. Trimming cost V 3 bases and J 3 bases, with 12 bases left between them.

The J gene is TRBJ1-5, the V gene TRBV6-1; maybe TRBD1 (5 bases). CDR1 and CDR2 from the germline V gene are MNHNS and SASEGT. Trimming took off 1 base at V and 15 bases at J, with 16 bases between the two ends. The CDR3 is 13 amino acids. This CDR3 is CASSEEQGTQRHF. The DNA for the CDR3 is TGTGCCAGCAGTGAAGAGCAGGGAACCCAAAGGCATTTT.

The CDR3 DNA follows: TGCGCCAGCAGCTTAGCCTCGGGGGGTCGAGGTTATGGCTACACCTTC. Its translation is CASSLASGGRGYGYTF. V gene TRBV5-1 combines with J gene TRBJ1-2, with a possible D match to TRBD1 (5 bases). V dropped 2 bases and J dropped 5 bases, with 19 bases sitting between them. The V gene's germline CDR1 is SGHRS and CDR2 YFSETQ. CDR3 length: 16 amino acids.

The J gene is TRBJ1-1, the V gene TRBV18, with a tentative D call TRBD1 (6 bases). There are 16 residues in the CDR3. The germline V gene encodes CDR1 KGHSH and CDR2 LQKENI. The V end lost 2 bases, the J end lost 0 bases, and 13 bases lay between the germline ends. The DNA of the CDR3 is TGTGCCAGCTCACCATTTAGAACAGGGATGAACACTGAAGCTTTCTTT. Its translation is CASSPFRTGMNTEAFF.

The chain combines TRBV2 with TRBJ1-5, with a weak D call TRBD1 (6 bases). With 7 bases removed from V and 3 bases from J, the gap between germline ends came to 10 bases. The germline V gene encodes CDR1 SNHLY and CDR2 FYNNEI. CDR3 length equals 13 residues. CDR3: CASNRVNNQPQHF. The CDR3, as DNA: TGTGCCAGCAACAGGGTGAACAATCAGCCCCAGCATTTT. The full variable domain, its missing parts supplied by reference TRBV2 and TRBJ1-5, is EPEVTQTPSHQVTQMGQEVILRCVPISNHLYFYWYRQILGQKVEFLVSFYNNEISEKSEIFDDQFSVERPDGSNFTLKIRSTKLEDSAMYFCASNRVNNQPQHFGDGTRLSIL.

This clone has only a few counts. The chain joins TRBV28 to TRBJ1-5; possibly TRBD1 for D (5 bases). V was shortened by 7 bases and J by 0 bases, with 19 bases between the two germline ends. CDR1 and CDR2 (germline): MDHEN, SYDVKM. The CDR3 is 17 amino acids. The CDR3 DNA reads TGTGCCAGCACCACCGGAGGGGCTTGGTATAGCAATCAGCCCCAGCATTTT. Translating gives CASTTGGAWYSNQPQHF.

This clone was recorded a few times. The chain links TRBV28 to TRBJ2-7, with D perhaps TRBD1 (5 bases). Germline V lookup: CDR1 MDHEN, CDR2 SYDVKM. Trimming cost V 6 bases and J 6 bases, with 18 bases left between them. The CDR3 contains 14 residues. As DNA, the CDR3 is TGTGCCAGCAGCGGTACAGGTTACCGTTTCGAGCAGTACTTC. Translating gives CASSGTGYRFEQYF.

This chain links TRBV12-3 or TRBV12-4 with TRBJ2-7, with a weak D call TRBD2 (6 bases). V was shortened by 2 bases and J by 7 bases, with 12 bases between the two germline ends. CDR3 length equals 13 residues. This chain's CDR3 is CASSLREVSEQYF. The CDR3 DNA is TGTGCCAGCAGTTTAAGGGAGGTGTCTGAGCAGTACTTC.